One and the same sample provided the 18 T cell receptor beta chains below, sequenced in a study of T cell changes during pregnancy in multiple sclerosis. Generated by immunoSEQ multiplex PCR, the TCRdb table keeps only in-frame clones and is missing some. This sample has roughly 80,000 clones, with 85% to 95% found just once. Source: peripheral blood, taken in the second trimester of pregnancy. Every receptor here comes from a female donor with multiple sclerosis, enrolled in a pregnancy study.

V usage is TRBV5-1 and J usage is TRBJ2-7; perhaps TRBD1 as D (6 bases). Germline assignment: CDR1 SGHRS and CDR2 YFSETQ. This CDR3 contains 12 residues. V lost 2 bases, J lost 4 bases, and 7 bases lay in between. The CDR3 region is CASSLQGYEQYF. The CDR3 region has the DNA TGCGCCAGCAGCTTACAGGGTTACGAGCAGTACTTC.

The CDR3 is CASSEARQGDSLNIQYF. The CDR3 DNA is TGTGCCAGCAGTGAAGCCCGACAGGGGGATTCGTTAAACATTCAGTACTTC. The J gene is TRBJ2-4, the V gene TRBV6-1; 9 positions match TRBD1. The V gene's germline CDR1 is MNHNS and CDR2 SASEGT. With 0 bases clipped from V and 6 bases from J, the junction kept 9 bases outside the gene matches. This CDR3 has 17 amino acids.

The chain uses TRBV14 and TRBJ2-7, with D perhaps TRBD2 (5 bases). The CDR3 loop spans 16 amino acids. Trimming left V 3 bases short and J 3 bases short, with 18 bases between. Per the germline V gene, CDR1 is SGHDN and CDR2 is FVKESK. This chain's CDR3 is CASSQGSGYGYYEQYF. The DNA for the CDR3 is TGTGCCAGCAGCCAGGGCTCGGGGTACGGGTACTACGAGCAGTACTTC.

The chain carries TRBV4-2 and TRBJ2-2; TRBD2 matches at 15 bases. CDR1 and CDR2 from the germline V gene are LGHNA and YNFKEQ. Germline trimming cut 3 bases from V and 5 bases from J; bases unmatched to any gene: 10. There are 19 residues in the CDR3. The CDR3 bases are TGTGCCAGCAGCCATGGGACTAGCGGGGGGTTTTCGGGAACCGGGGAGCTGTTTTTT. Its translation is CASSHGTSGGFSGTGELFF.

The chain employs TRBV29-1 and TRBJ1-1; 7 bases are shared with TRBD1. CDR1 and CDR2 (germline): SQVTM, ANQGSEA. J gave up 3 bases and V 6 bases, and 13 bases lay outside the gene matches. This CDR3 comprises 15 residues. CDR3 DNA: TGCAGCGTCGGGACAGCCCTCATCCGAGACACTGAAGCTTTCTTT. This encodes CSVGTALIRDTEAFF.

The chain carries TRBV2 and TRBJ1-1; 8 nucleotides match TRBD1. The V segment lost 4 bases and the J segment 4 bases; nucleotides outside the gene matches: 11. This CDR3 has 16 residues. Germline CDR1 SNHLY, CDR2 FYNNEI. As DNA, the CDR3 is TGTGCCAGCAGTGCCCCTTCGGGACAGGTGGGCACTGAAGCTTTCTTT. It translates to CASSAPSGQVGTEAFF.

CDR3: CASSDKGQGDGYTF. CDR3 DNA sequence: TGTGCCAGCAGTGACAAGGGACAGGGGGACGGCTACACCTTC. The chain links TRBV6-4 to TRBJ1-2, with 11 bases lining up with TRBD1. Germline assignment: CDR1 MRHNA and CDR2 SNTAGT. V gave up 2 bases and J gave up 8 bases; unmatched junction bases: 4. CDR3 length: 14 amino acids.

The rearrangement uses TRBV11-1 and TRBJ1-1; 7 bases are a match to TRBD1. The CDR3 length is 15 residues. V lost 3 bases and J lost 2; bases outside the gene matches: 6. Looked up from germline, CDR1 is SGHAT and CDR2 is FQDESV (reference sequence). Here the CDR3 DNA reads TGTGCCAGCAGCTTGCTCGGGACAGAAAACACTGAAGCTTTCTTT. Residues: CASSLLGTENTEAFF.

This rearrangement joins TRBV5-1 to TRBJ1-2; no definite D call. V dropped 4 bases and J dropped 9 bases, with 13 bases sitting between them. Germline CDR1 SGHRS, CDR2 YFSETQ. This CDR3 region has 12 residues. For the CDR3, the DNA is TGCGCCAGCAGCACCCGAAACGGGAGCTACACCTTC. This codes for CASSTRNGSYTF.

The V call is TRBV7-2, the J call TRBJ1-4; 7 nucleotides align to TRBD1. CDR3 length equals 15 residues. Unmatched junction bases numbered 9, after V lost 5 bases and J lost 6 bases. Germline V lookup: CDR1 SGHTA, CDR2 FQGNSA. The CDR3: CASSAPGQRYEKLFF. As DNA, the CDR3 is TGTGCCAGCAGCGCTCCGGGACAGAGATATGAAAAACTGTTTTTT. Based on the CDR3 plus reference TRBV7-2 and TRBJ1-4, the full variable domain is GAGVSQSPSNKVTEKGKDVELRCDPISGHTALYWYRQSLGQGLEFLIYFQGNSAPDKSGLPSDRFSAERTGGSVSTLTIQRTQQEDSAVYLCASSAPGQRYEKLFFGSGTQLSVL.

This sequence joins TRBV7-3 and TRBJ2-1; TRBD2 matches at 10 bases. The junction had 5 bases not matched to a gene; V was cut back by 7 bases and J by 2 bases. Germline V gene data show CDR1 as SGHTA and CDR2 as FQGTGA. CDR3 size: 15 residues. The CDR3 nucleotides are TGTGCCAGCACCGTAAGCGGGGGGGCCTACAATGAGCAGTTCTTC. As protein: CASTVSGGAYNEQFF.

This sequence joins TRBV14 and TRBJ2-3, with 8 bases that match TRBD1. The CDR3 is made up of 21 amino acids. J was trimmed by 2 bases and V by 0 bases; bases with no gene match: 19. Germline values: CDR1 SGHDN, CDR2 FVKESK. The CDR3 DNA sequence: TGTGCCAGCAGCCAAGATACCACCTTAATGAGGACAGGGATGAACACAGATACGCAGTATTTT. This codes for CASSQDTTLMRTGMNTDTQYF.

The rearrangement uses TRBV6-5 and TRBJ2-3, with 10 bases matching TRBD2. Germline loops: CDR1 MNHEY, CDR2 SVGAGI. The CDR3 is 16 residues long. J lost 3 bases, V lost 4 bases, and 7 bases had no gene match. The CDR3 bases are TGTGCCAGCAGTTTTACTAGCGGGGTGGGTACAGATACGCAGTATTTT. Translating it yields CASSFTSGVGTDTQYF.

CDR3 sequence reads: CASSATGVGGYSNQPQHF. The DNA of the CDR3 is TGTGCCAGTAGTGCGACAGGGGTAGGGGGTTATAGCAATCAGCCCCAGCATTTT. The chain has TRBV19 and TRBJ1-5; 8 bases agree with TRBD1. The V and J ends lost 5 bases and 0 bases, in that order; junction bases with no gene match: 12. The CDR3 totals 18 residues. Germline V lookup: CDR1 LNHDA, CDR2 SQIVND (reference sequence). Looking up the rest from reference TRBV19 and TRBJ1-5 gives the full variable domain: DGGITQSPKYLFRKEGQNVTLSCEQNLNHDAMYWYRQDPGQGLRLIYYSQIVNDFQKGDIAEGYSVSREKKESFPLTVTSAQKNPTAFYLCASSATGVGGYSNQPQHFGDGTRLSIL.

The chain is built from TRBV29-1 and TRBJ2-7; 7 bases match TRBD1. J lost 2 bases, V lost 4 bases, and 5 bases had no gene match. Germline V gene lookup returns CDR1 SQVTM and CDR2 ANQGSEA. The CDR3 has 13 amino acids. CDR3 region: CSVGQGTAYEQYF. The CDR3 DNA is TGCAGCGTTGGACAAGGGACAGCCTACGAGCAGTACTTC.

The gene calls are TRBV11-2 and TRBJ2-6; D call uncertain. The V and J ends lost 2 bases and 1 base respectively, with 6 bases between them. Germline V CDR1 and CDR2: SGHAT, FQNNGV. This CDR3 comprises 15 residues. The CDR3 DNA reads TGTGCCAGCAGCTTATCAATGTCTGGGGCCAACGTCCTGACTTTC. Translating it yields CASSLSMSGANVLTF.

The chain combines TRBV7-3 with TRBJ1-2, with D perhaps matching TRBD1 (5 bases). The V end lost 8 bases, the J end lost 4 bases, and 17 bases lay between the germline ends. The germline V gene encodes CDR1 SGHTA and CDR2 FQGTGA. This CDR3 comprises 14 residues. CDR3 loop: CASAITGGAYGYTF. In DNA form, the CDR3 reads TGTGCCAGCGCTATCACGGGGGGAGCCTATGGCTACACCTTC.

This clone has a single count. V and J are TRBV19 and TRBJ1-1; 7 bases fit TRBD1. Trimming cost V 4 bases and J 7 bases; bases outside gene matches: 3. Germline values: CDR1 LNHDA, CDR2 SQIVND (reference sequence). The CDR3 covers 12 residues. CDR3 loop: CASSTGDSEAFF. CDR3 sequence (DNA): TGTGCCAGTAGTACCGGGGACAGTGAAGCTTTCTTT.